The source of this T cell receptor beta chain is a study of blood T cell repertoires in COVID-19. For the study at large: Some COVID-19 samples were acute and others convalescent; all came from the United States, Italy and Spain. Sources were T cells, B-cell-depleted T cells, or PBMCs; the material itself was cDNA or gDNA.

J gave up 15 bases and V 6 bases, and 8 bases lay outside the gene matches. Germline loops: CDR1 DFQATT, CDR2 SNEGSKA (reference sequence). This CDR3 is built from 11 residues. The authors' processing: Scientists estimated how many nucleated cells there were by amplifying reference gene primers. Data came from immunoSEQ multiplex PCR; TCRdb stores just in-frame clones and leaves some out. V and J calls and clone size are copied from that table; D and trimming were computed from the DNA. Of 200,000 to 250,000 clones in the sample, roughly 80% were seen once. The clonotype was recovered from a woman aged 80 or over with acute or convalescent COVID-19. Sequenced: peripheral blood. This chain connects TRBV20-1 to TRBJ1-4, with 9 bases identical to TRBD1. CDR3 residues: CSAPGGQGMFF. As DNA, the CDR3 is TGCAGTGCCCCGGGGGGACAGGGAATGTTTTTT.